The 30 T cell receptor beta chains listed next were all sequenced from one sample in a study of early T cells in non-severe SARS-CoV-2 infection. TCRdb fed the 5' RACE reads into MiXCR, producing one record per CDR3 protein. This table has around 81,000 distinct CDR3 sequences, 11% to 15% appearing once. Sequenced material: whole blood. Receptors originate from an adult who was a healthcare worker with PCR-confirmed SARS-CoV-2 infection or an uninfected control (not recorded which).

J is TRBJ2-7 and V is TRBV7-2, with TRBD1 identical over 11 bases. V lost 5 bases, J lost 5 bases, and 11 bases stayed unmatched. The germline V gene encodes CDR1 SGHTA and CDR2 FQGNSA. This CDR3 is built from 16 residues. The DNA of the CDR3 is TGTGCCAGCAGCCGAAGGCCCGGGACAGGGGGAAACGAGCAGTACTTC. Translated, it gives CASSRRPGTGGNEQYF.

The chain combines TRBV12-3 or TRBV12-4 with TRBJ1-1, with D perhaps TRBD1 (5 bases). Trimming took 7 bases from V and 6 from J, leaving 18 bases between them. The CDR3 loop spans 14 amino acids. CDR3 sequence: CASTRPGPFPEAFF. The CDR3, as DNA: TGTGCCAGCACCCGGCCGGGGCCGTTCCCTGAAGCTTTCTTT.

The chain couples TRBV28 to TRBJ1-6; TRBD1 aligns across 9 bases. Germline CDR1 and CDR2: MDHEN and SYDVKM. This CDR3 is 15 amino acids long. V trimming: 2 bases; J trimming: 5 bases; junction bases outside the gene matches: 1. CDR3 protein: CASSLGDRDNSPLHF. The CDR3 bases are TGTGCCAGCAGTTTAGGGGACAGGGATAATTCACCCCTCCACTTT.

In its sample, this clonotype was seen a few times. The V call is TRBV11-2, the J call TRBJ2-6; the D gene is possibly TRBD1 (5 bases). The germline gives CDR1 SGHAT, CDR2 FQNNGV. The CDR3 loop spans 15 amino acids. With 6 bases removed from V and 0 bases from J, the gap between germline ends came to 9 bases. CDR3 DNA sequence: TGTGCCAGCAGTTTCGACAGCTCTGGGGCCAACGTCCTGACTTTC. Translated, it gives CASSFDSSGANVLTF.

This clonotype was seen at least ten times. The CDR3 loop is CASSLLDDQPQHF. The CDR3 bases are TGTGCCAGCAGTCTACTCGATGATCAGCCCCAGCATTTT. V is TRBV12-3 or TRBV12-4 and J is TRBJ1-5; the D is unclear. Trimming left V 5 bases short and J 5 bases short, with 10 bases between. The CDR3 consists of 13 residues.

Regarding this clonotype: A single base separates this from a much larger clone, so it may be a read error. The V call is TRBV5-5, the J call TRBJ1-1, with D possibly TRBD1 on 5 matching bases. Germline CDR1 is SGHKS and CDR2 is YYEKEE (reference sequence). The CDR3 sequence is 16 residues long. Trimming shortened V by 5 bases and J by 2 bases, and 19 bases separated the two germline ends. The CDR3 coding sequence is TGTGCCAGCAGTCACCCTTTGACAGAACTTAACACTGAAGCTTTCTTT. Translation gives CASSHPLTELNTEAFF.

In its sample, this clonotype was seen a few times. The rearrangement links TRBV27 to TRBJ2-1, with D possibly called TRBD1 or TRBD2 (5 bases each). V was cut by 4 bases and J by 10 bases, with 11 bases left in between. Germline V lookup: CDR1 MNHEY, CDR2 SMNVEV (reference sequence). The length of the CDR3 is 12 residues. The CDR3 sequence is CASSSAWGEQFF. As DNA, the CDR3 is TGTGCCAGCAGTTCCGCCTGGGGGGAGCAGTTCTTC.

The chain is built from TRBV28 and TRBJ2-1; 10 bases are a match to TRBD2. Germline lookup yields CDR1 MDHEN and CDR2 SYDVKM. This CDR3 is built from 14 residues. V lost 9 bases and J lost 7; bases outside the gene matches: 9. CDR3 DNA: TGTGCCAGTAAGCGGGGGGGCGTAGATAATGAGCAGTTCTTC. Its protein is CASKRGGVDNEQFF.

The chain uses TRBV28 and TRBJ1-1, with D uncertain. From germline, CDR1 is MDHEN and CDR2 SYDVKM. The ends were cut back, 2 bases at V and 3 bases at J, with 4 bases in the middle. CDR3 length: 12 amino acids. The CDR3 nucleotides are TGTGCCAGCAGTTTAACCGACACTGAAGCTTTCTTT. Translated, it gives CASSLTDTEAFF.

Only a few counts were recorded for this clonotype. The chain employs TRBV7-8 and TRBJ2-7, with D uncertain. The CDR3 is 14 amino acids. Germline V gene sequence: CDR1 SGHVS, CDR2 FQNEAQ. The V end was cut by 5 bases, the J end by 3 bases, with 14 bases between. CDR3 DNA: TGTGCCAGCAGCCACCTGGACGGTGGCTACGAGCAGTACTTC. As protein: CASSHLDGGYEQYF.

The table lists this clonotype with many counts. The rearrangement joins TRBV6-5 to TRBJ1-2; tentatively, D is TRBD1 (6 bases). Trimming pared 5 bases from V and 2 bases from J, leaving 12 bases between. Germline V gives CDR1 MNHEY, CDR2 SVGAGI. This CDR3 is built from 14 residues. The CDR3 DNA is TGTGCCAGCAGTACCCGGGACACCAACTATGGCTACACCTTC. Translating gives CASSTRDTNYGYTF.

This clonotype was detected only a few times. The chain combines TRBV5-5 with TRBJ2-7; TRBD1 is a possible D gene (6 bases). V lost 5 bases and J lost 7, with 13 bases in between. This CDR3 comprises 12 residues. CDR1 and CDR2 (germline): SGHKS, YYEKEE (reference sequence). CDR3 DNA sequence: TGTGCCAGCAGGAGGACAGACCAAGAGCAGTACTTC. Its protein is CASRRTDQEQYF.

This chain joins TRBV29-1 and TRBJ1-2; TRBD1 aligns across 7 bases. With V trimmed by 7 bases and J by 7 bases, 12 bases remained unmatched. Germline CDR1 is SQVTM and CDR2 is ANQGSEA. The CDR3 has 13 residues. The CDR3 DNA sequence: TGCAGCGCCTCAGAAGGGGGCGCAAGTGGCTACACCTTC. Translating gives CSASEGGASGYTF. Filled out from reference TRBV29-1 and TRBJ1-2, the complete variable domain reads SAVISQKPSRDICQRGTSLTIQCQVDSQVTMMFWYRQQPGQSLTLIATANQGSEATYESGFVIDKFPISRPNLTFSTLTVSNMSPEDSSIYLCSASEGGASGYTFGSGTRLTVV.

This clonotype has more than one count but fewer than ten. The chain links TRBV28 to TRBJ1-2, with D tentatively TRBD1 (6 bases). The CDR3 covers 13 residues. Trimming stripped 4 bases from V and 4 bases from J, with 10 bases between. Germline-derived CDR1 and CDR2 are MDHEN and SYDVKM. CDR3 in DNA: TGTGCCAGCAGTTCAGGGGACCTCTATGGCTACACCTTC. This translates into CASSSGDLYGYTF.

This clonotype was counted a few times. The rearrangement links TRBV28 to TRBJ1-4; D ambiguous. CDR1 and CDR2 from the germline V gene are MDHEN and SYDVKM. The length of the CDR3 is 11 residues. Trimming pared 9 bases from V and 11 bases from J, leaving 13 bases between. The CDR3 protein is CASFWEAKLFF. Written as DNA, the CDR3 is TGTGCCAGTTTTTGGGAGGCGAAACTGTTTTTT.

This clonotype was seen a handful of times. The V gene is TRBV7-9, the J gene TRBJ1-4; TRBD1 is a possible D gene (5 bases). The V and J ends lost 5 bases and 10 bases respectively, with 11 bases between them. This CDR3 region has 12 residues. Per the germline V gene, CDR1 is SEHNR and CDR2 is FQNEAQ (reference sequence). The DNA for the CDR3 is TGTGCCAGCAGCCTCCCCACAGGAAAACTGTTTTTT. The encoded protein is CASSLPTGKLFF. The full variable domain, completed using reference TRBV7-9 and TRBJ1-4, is DTGVSQNPRHKITKRGQNVTFRCDPISEHNRLYWYRQTLGQGPEFLTYFQNEAQLEKSRLLSDRFSAERPKGSFSTLEIQRTEQGDSAMYLCASSLPTGKLFFGSGTQLSVL.

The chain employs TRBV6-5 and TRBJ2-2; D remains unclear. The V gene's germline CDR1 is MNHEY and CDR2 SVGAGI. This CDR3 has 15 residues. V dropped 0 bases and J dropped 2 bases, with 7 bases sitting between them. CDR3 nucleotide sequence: TGTGCCAGCAGTTACTCCCCCAGTAACACCGGGGAGCTGTTTTTT. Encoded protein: CASSYSPSNTGELFF.

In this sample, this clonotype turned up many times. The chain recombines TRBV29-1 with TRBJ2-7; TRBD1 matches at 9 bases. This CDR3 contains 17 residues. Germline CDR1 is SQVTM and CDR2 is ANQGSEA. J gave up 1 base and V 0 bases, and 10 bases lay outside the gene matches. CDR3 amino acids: CSVEDYSLGQGSYEQYF. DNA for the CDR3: TGCAGCGTTGAAGATTATTCGCTGGGACAGGGTTCCTACGAGCAGTACTTC.

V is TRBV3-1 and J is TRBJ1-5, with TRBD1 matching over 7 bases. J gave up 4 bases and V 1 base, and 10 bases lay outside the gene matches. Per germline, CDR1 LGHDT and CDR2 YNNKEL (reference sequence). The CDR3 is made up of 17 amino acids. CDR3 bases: TGTGCCAGCAGCCAAGCCACAGTGACAGGGAGTAATCAGCCCCAGCATTTT. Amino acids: CASSQATVTGSNQPQHF.

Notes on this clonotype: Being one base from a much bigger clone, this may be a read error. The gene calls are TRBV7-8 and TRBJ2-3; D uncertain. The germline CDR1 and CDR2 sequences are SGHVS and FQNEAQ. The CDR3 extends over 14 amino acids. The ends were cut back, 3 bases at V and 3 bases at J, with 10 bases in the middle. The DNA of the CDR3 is TGTGCCAGCAGCTTTTCATCCTTAACAGATACGCAGTATTTT. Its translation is CASSFSSLTDTQYF.

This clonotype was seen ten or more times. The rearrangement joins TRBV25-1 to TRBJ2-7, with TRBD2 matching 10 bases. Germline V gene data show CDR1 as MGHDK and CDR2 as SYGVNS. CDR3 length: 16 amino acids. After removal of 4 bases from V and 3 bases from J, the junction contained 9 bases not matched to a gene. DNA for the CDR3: TGTGCCAGCAGTGGAAGGTTAGCGGGGGGTAACTACGAGCAGTACTTC. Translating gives CASSGRLAGGNYEQYF.

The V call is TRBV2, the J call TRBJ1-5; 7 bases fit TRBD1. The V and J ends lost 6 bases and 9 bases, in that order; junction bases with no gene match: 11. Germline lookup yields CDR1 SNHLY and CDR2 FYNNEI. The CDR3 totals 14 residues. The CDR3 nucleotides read TGTGCCAGCAGGAAAGACAGGGAGTTAGGGCCCCAGCATTTT. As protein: CASRKDRELGPQHF.

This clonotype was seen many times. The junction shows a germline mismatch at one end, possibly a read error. The CDR3 protein is CASSSGLEGVF. In nucleotides, the CDR3 is TGTGCCAGCAGTTCTGGGTTGGAGGGGGTCTTT. This chain connects TRBV12-3 or TRBV12-4 to TRBJ1-1; TRBD1 is a possible D gene (6 bases). This CDR3 is 11 amino acids long.

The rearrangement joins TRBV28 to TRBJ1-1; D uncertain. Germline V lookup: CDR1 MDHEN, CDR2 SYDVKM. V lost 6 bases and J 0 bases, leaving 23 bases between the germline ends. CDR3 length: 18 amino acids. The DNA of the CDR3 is TGTGCCAGCAGCCCCCCCCCCTTGGGCAGTACCGTGAACACTGAAGCTTTCTTT. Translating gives CASSPPPLGSTVNTEAFF.

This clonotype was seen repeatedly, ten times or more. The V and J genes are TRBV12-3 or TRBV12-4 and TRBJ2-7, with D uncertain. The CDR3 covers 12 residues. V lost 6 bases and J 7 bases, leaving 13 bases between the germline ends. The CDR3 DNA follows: TGTGCCAGCAGGCCTGCATGGGGTGAGCAGTACTTC. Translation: CASRPAWGEQYF.

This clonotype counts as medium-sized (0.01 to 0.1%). DNA of the CDR3: TGTGCCAGCAGGACGGCTGGGGCCAACGTCCTGACTTTC. Translating gives CASRTAGANVLTF. The rearrangement uses TRBV11-2 and TRBJ2-6; D is ambiguous. The germline V gene has CDR1 SGHAT and CDR2 FQNNGV. The CDR3 is 13 residues long. Between the trimmed V and J ends, which lost 6 bases and 2 bases, there was a span of 5 bases.

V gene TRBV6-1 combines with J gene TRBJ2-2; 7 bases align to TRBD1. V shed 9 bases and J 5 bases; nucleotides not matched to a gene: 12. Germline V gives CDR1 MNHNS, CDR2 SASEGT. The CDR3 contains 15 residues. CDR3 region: CASHNRGFGTGELFF. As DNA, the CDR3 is TGTGCCAGTCACAACAGGGGATTCGGGACCGGGGAGCTGTTTTTT.

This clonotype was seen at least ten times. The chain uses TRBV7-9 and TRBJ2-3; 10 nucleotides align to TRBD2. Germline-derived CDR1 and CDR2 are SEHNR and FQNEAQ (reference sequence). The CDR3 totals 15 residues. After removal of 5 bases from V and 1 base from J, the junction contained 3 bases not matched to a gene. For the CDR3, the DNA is TGTGCCAGCAGCCTCCTAGCGGGGGGCACAGATACGCAGTATTTT. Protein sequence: CASSLLAGGTDTQYF.

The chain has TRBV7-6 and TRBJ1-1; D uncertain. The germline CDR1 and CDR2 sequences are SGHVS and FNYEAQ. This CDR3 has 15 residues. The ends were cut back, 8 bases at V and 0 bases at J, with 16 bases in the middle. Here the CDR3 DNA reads TGTGCCAGCCGAAATTACGGGGAGCTGAACACTGAAGCTTTCTTT. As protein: CASRNYGELNTEAFF. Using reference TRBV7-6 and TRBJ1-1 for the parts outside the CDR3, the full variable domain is GAGVSQSPRYKVTKRGQDVALRCDPISGHVSLYWYRQALGQGPEFLTYFNYEAQQDKSGLPNDRFSAERPEGSISTLTIQRTEQRDSAMYRCASRNYGELNTEAFFGQGTRLTVV.

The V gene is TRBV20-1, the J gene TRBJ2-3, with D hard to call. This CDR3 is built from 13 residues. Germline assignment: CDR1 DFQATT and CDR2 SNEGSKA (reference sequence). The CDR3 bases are TGCAGGGATCTTCTCCCTTACACAGATACGCAGTATTTT. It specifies CRDLLPYTDTQYF.